A selection of T cell receptor beta chains follows, all from one sample in a study of regulatory T cells in long-lasting Graves disease. TCRdb recomputed calls from the multiplex PCR reads with MiXCR, one row per CDR3 protein. The sample lists 350,000 to 500,000 distinct CDR3 sequences, 12% to 15% seen once, with approximately 15% in the top ten. This sample also appeared in a second study, on T cells in Graves' hyperthyroidism and ophthalmopathy.

Sample: peripheral blood mononuclear cells (PBMCs), taken at new diagnosis, from a patient treated with antithyroid drugs. These receptors were obtained from a woman between 50 and 59 years old with Graves disease. Each CDR3 is given with its conserved first and last residue. The D gene is left open where the match is weak. Part of the rows lack a size; the others show once, few, many or a class for expanded clones.

cdr3_nt	cdr3_aa	d_call	j_call	clone_size	v_call
TGTGCCACCAGTGAAGGGTCCCCCTGGGGAAAACTGTTTTTT	CATSEGSPWGKLFF	-	TRBJ1-4	-	TRBV24-1
TGTGCCAGCACCAGATCGGGGACAACCGCAACTAATGAAAAACTGTTTTTT	CASTRSGTTATNEKLFF	-	TRBJ1-4	many	TRBV6-1
TGTGCCAGCAGCTCGTCGACCGCGACAGGGGTAGCCCACTATGGCTACACCTTC	CASSSSTATGVAHYGYTF	TRBD1	TRBJ1-2	-	TRBV7-8
TGTGCCAGTAGTACCCGCGGAATCCTGGGTTCACCCCTCCACTTT	CASSTRGILGSPLHF	-	TRBJ1-6	few	TRBV19
TGTGCCAGCAGCCTATCGGGACAGGGGAGTGGCGCTTTCTTT	CASSLSGQGSGAFF	TRBD1	TRBJ1-1	-	TRBV14
TGCGCCAGCAGCTTGGGGGCCACACCCTACAATGAGCAGTTCTTC	CASSLGATPYNEQFF	-	TRBJ2-1	many	TRBV5-1
TGTGCCAGCAGCCAAGGATCGTCAGCGGGATTGGCCACAGATACGCAGTATTTT	CASSQGSSAGLATDTQYF	TRBD2	TRBJ2-3	few	TRBV4-2
TGCGCCAGCAGCCCCGTGGTAGCGGGAGCTTCCGGCCATGAGCAGTTCTTC	CASSPVVAGASGHEQFF	TRBD2	TRBJ2-1	-	TRBV5-1
TGCGCCAGCAGCTTGGAGGCTTATGGCTACACCTTC	CASSLEAYGYTF	-	TRBJ1-2	many	TRBV5-1
TGCGCCAGCAGCTTATTAGCGGGAGGGGGCAATGAGCAGTTCTTC	CASSLLAGGGNEQFF	TRBD2	TRBJ2-1	many	TRBV6-1
TGTGCCAGCAGCTCCCAGACTAGCAGCTCCTACGAGCAGTACTTC	CASSSQTSSSYEQYF	TRBD2	TRBJ2-7	few	TRBV7-9
TGTGCCAGCAGCTTAGCCCCTTCTAGCGACCATGAGCAGTTCTTC	CASSLAPSSDHEQFF	-	TRBJ2-1	many	TRBV7-6
TGTGCCAGTAGTAAAGGGACCAACGAGCTTTTCTTC	CASSKGTNELFF	-	TRBJ2-1	-	TRBV19
TGTGCCAGCAGTTACTCGGGCAGGGCCAATCAGCCCCAGCATTTT	CASSYSGRANQPQHF	-	TRBJ1-5	many	TRBV6-5
TGTGCCACCTTACAGGGTGGTTCTCTCTACAATGAGCAGTTCTTC	CATLQGGSLYNEQFF	-	TRBJ2-1	-	TRBV19
TGCAGCGCTGCAGGCGGGAACACTGAAGCTTTCTTT	CSAAGGNTEAFF	-	TRBJ1-1	many	TRBV29-1
TGTGCCAGCAGCTTAGAGGCGCGCAATGAGCAGTTCTTC	CASSLEARNEQFF	-	TRBJ2-1	many	TRBV11-3
TGTGCCAGCACAGGGTTCTATGGCTACACCTTC	CASTGFYGYTF	-	TRBJ1-2	-	TRBV14
TGTGCCAGCAGCCACGAGGAAAGGGATACGCAGTATTTT	CASSHEERDTQYF	-	TRBJ2-3	-	TRBV3-1